This note documents a single T cell receptor (beta chain) sequence. This clonotype has a count of ten or more. It has no known antigen specificity. Within one base of it there is no much larger clone, and no base qualities were kept. This entry is derived from a study. Relative to germline, V is missing 2 bases and J is missing 6 bases, with 13 bases of the junction outside any gene match. The germline V gene provides CDR1 MDHEN and CDR2 SYDVKM. The CDR3 goes from the cysteine to the phenylalanine over 18 residues. Only CDR3 DNA is held: 54 bases, read in frame from base 1. The reads were generated on an Illumina MiSeq. TCRdb redid the processing of the public reads, applying fastp at Q25 and MiXCR, and retained in-frame beta chains. For every CDR3 protein sequence, its rows merge into one entry that carries the most common genes and DNA. The sample table shows approximately 4,800 distinct CDR3 sequences, and over 9.5% are seen once. Around 33% of the sample is in the top ten clones.

The chain is encoded by TRBV28 joined to TRBJ2-3, and TRBD2 aligns with 11 junction nucleotides. The sequenced sample was CD4+ T cells from peripheral blood. The receptor comes from a human donor with rheumatoid arthritis. The CDR3 reads as follows: CASSLTQSSGRKSDTQYF. Here is the DNA: TGTGCCAGCAGTTTAACCCAATCTAGCGGGAGGAAGAGTGATACGCAGTATTTT. The full variable domain, with segments outside the CDR3 supplied by the reference TRBV28 and TRBJ2-3 proteins, appears as DVKVTQSSRYLVKRTGEKVFLECVQDMDHENMFWYRQDPGLGLRLIYFSYDVKMKEKGDIPEGYSVSREKKERFSLILESASTNQTSMYLCASSLTQSSGRKSDTQYFGPGTRLTVL.